Listed below are T cell receptor beta chains from one sample, sequenced in a study of blood T cell dynamics during melanoma immunotherapy. Some clones are missing from TCRdb's copy, which holds only in-frame ones; the method was immunoSEQ multiplex PCR. The sample holds 10,000 or so clones, more than 85% seen once. This specimen was blood, taken from a patient treated with checkpoint blockade. These receptors were taken from a human donor with melanoma. Each CDR3 is given with its conserved first and last residue. The order of the fields is V gene, J gene, clone size, D gene, CDR3 DNA, CDR3 protein. A D gene is named only where the DNA matches it firmly. The size field is filled for only some rows; it gives once, few, many or a size class.

TRBV28	TRBJ2-7	.	.	TGTGCCAGCAGGGAAGGGGGTTTCGGTTTCGGCGAGCAGTACTTC	CASREGGFGFGEQYF
TRBV5-8	TRBJ2-1	once	.	TGTGCCAGCAGCTTGGTGCCACTTCTCAGCTCCTACAATGAGCAGTTCTTC	CASSLVPLLSSYNEQFF
TRBV18	TRBJ2-7	.	TRBD1	TGTGCCAGCTCGACCGGGACAGGGGTCCCCTACGAGCAGTACTTC	CASSTGTGVPYEQYF
TRBV7-2	TRBJ1-4	.	.	TGTGCCAGCAGCTTACGCAGGGAGGAAAAACTGTTTTTT	CASSLRREEKLFF
TRBV11-3	TRBJ2-7	.	.	TGTGCCAGCAGCCCCCAGGACGGATACTACGAGCAGTACTTC	CASSPQDGYYEQYF
TRBV27	TRBJ2-3	.	.	TGTGCCAGCAGTTCCCGGACAAGCACAGATACGCAGTATTTT	CASSSRTSTDTQYF
TRBV5-1	TRBJ2-2	.	.	TGCGCCAGCAGCTCAGGAAATACAGGGAACACCGGGGAGCTGTTTTTT	CASSSGNTGNTGELFF
TRBV30	TRBJ1-1	once	.	TGTGCCTGGAGTGTAAGGGACCGCAAGGGGAACACTGAAGCTTTCTTT	CAWSVRDRKGNTEAFF
TRBV28	TRBJ1-6	.	TRBD1	TGTGCCAGCAGACGAAGGGACAGGACACCTAACTATAATTCACCCCTCCACTTT	CASRRRDRTPNYNSPLHF
TRBV4-3	TRBJ2-1	.	.	TGCGCCAGCAGCCCGGATCTAGGTGCGGGGCCGTTCTTC	CASSPDLGAGPFF
TRBV5-6	TRBJ2-7	.	.	TGTGCCAGCAGCTTCGCGACCGCCCACGAGCAGTACTTC	CASSFATAHEQYF
TRBV29-1	TRBJ2-1	.	TRBD2	TGCAGCGCCGAGAATGGGAGGGGCAATGAGCAGTTCTTC	CSAENGRGNEQFF
TRBV19	TRBJ2-2	.	TRBD2	TGTGCCAGTAGTATAAAAAGCGGGGCGGGGTCAGGGAGCCCCCGGGAGCTGTTTTTT	CASSIKSGAGSGSPRELFF
TRBV4-3	TRBJ2-3	.	TRBD2	TGCGCCAGCAGCCAAGGGGCTAGCGGGAGAGATACGCAGTATTTT	CASSQGASGRDTQYF
TRBV5-1	TRBJ1-6	.	.	TGCGCCAGCAGCTTGTCAGGGGATAATTCACCCCTCCACTTT	CASSLSGDNSPLHF
TRBV7-8	TRBJ1-1	.	.	TGTGCCAGCAGCTTAGGTGGCAGGGGGAACACTGAAGCTTTCTTT	CASSLGGRGNTEAFF
TRBV28	TRBJ2-2	.	TRBD2	TGTGCCAGCAGTTTTGTCCCTAGCGGGAGTGCGACCGGGGAGCTGTTTTTT	CASSFVPSGSATGELFF
TRBV4-1	TRBJ2-7	.	.	TGCGCCAGCAGCCAACTGAACCTAGGGTTTAGCGACGAGCAGTACTTC	CASSQLNLGFSDEQYF
TRBV5-1	TRBJ2-1	.	TRBD2	TGCGCCAGCAGCTTGTCCGAGCAGATGGCCGGGACTAGCGGGAGGAGGGTGCAGTTCTTC	CASSLSEQMAGTSGRRVQFF
TRBV11-2	TRBJ2-7	once	TRBD2	TGTGCCAGCAGCTCCCAGTTTACTAGCGGGAGTAGTTCCTACGAGCAGTACTTC	CASSSQFTSGSSSYEQYF
TRBV18	TRBJ1-2	.	.	TGTGCCAGCTCACCACCTGAGGGGTATGGGGCTGGCTACACCTTC	CASSPPEGYGAGYTF
TRBV10-2	TRBJ1-6	.	.	TGCGCCAGCAGTGAGTCGGGGGGTAATTCACCCCTCCACTTT	CASSESGGNSPLHF
TRBV13	TRBJ2-1	.	TRBD2	TGTGCCAGCAGCTTACGGACTAGCCCCGACAATGAGCAGTTCTTC	CASSLRTSPDNEQFF
TRBV27	TRBJ1-4	.	TRBD1	TGTGCCAGCAGTTCCGGACAGGGCTCCGTAAATGAAAAACTGTTTTTT	CASSSGQGSVNEKLFF
TRBV5-4	TRBJ2-7	.	TRBD1	TGTGCCAGCAGCCAGGGACAGGCTTACGAGCAGTACTTC	CASSQGQAYEQYF
TRBV28	TRBJ2-7	.	.	TGTGCCAGCAGTTTAGGGAGGTTGGGGCATAGCTCCTACGAGCAGTACTTC	CASSLGRLGHSSYEQYF
TRBV5-4	TRBJ2-5	once	TRBD1	TGTGCCAGCAGTAGACGGACAGGGGCTGAGACCCAGTACTTC	CASSRRTGAETQYF
TRBV7-2	TRBJ2-1	.	.	TGTGCCAGCAGCTTAACAACAGGGTCCTACAATGAGCAGTTCTTC	CASSLTTGSYNEQFF
TRBV5-1	TRBJ2-7	.	TRBD2	TGCGCCAGCAGCTTTGAGAGCGGGAGGGCCGGTCAGCAGTACTTC	CASSFESGRAGQQYF
TRBV29-1	TRBJ2-1	once	TRBD2	TGCAGCGTTGTCCCGGGACTAGCGGTGGAGGAGCAGTTCTTC	CSVVPGLAVEEQFF
TRBV6-5	TRBJ1-4	.	TRBD1	TGTGCCAGCAGTTACACGGGACAGACTAATGAAAAACTGTTTTTT	CASSYTGQTNEKLFF
TRBV23-1	TRBJ2-1	.	TRBD1	TGCGCCAGCAGTCATCTGGACGACAGGGTTCGTCACAATGAGCAGTTCTTC	CASSHLDDRVRHNEQFF
TRBV27	TRBJ1-1	.	.	TGTACCAGCAGTCCCCATACAGGGAACACTGAAGCTTTCTTT	CTSSPHTGNTEAFF
TRBV7-2	TRBJ2-3	.	TRBD1	TGTGCCAGCACTTCGGGACAGGGGGCATTAGGGAGCACAGATACGCAGTATTTT	CASTSGQGALGSTDTQYF
TRBV10-1	TRBJ2-4	.	TRBD2	TGCGCCAGCAGCGGTCCGGGACTAGCGGGAGGGCCTGGGGTCATTCAGTACTTC	CASSGPGLAGGPGVIQYF
TRBV28	TRBJ2-3	.	TRBD2	TGTGCCAGCAGTTTATTCCCTGGTTGGGTAGCGGGAGCGGGGTCAGATACGCAGTATTTT	CASSLFPGWVAGAGSDTQYF
TRBV18	TRBJ2-7	few	.	TGTGCCAGCTCATCCCCGGGGGACGAGCAGTACTTC	CASSSPGDEQYF
TRBV5-4	TRBJ2-3	.	.	TGTGCCAGCAGCTATACCCCCACAGATACGCAGTATTTT	CASSYTPTDTQYF
TRBV6-5	TRBJ2-7	.	TRBD1	TGTGCCAGCAGTCCTGCAGGGGGCATACACGAGCAGTACTTC	CASSPAGGIHEQYF
TRBV9	TRBJ1-1	few	.	TGTGCCAGCAGCGTAGTTCAGGGTATGAACACTGAAGCTTTCTTT	CASSVVQGMNTEAFF
TRBV27	TRBJ1-1	.	.	TGTGCCAGCCGGGGGGGGAGACCTGAAGCTTTCTTT	CASRGGRPEAFF
TRBV6-5	TRBJ2-7	.	.	TGTGCCAGCAGTTACGAGGGAGGTTTTCCATACGAGCAGTACTTC	CASSYEGGFPYEQYF
TRBV11-2	TRBJ1-5	.	TRBD1	TGTGCCAGCAGCTTTTCGACAGGGTCTAATCAGCCCCAGCATTTT	CASSFSTGSNQPQHF
TRBV10-2	TRBJ1-4	.	.	TGCGCCAGCCGGCGGAGGTATGCGACTAATGAAAAACTGTTTTTT	CASRRRYATNEKLFF
TRBV6-6	TRBJ2-1	.	.	TGTGCCAGCAGTTATAGGGGGGGCACCTACAATGAGCAGTTCTTC	CASSYRGGTYNEQFF
TRBV9	TRBJ1-4	few	TRBD1	TGTGCCAGCAGCGTAGCTGGACAGGGAAGTGAAAAACTGTTTTTT	CASSVAGQGSEKLFF
TRBV4-2	TRBJ1-4	.	TRBD1	TGTGCCAGCAGCCAATTTGGGACAGCAACTAATGAAAAACTGTTTTTT	CASSQFGTATNEKLFF
TRBV28	TRBJ2-5	.	.	TGTGCCAGCAGTTTTGGGGAGACCCAGTACTTC	CASSFGETQYF
TRBV27	TRBJ2-7	.	.	TGTGCCAGTTCGCCAGGGCAGGGGTTGTCCTACGAGCAGTACTTC	CASSPGQGLSYEQYF
TRBV6-6	TRBJ1-4	.	TRBD1	TGTGCCAGCAGTTCCGGGACAGGGAAGGAAAAACTGTTTTTT	CASSSGTGKEKLFF
TRBV4-2	TRBJ2-7	.	TRBD1	TGTGCCAGCAGCCAACCTCCGGGACAGGGGAACGAGCAGTACTTC	CASSQPPGQGNEQYF
TRBV7-9	TRBJ1-3	.	.	TGTGCCAGCAGCTTAGCCCCAAACATCTCTGGAAACACCATATATTTT	CASSLAPNISGNTIYF
TRBV19	TRBJ1-3	.	TRBD1	TGTGCCAGTAGGGACAGGGCTGGAAACACCATATATTTT	CASRDRAGNTIYF
TRBV4-1	TRBJ2-7	few	.	TGCGCCAGCAGCCAAAGCCAGGGAGGCGAGCAGTACTTC	CASSQSQGGEQYF